What follows describes a single TCR beta chain. Its antigen is not yet known. No base quality information exists; no much larger clone differs at one position. After removal of 3 bases from V and 4 bases from J, the junction retains 5 bases not matched to a gene. According to the germline V gene, CDR1 reads LGHNA and CDR2 reads YSLEER. The CDR3 runs 15 amino acids, cysteine and phenylalanine included. Only CDR3 DNA is held: 45 bases, read in frame from base 1. This sample was taken from a study of T cell responses to AZD1222 COVID-19 vaccine (dated by TCRdb to the early 2020s). General notes on the study: AZD1222 recipients whose second dose came at about 4 weeks and those whose second dose came at about 12 weeks were combined into one group, since spike-specific TCR depth and breadth did not differ between the two schedules. A total of 233 trial participants underwent TCR sequencing, of whom 200 to 220 received two doses of AZD1222 and approximately 25 received two doses of the MenACWY control vaccine. Trial participants were enrolled into age subgroups of 18-55, 56-69 and 70-plus years, which contained roughly 150, 30 and 60 TCR-sequenced participants, respectively.

What the time point label conveys for this sample: baseline before first vaccination. Vaccinee samples were obtained from the UK trials COV001 and COV002, which included a single-blind randomized controlled phase 2/3 trial of AZD1222 (ChAdOx1 nCoV-19) in healthy adults. Trial participant PBMC samples were collected at day 0 and day 28 after the second dose for TCRbeta chain sequencing. The CDR3 regions of human TCRbeta chains were subjected to immunosequencing. For the original study's pipeline: TCRs in the repertoires were compared against a reference library of SARS-CoV-2-specific TCRs that had been generated with the MIRA antigen-specificity platform. Breadth was defined as the fraction of unique TCRs that were SARS-CoV-2-associated, and depth was defined as the fraction of total T cells that were SARS-CoV-2-associated. Using the MIRA data, each spike-specific TCR was assigned both to the spike region to which the TCR was reactive and to a CD4 or CD8 class. Log10-transformed breadth and depth values were compared by one-way ANOVA with Sidak's multiple comparisons tests. This is the immuneACCESS table as TCRdb keeps it, with only in-frame sequences that have V and J called. A part of the clones is gone; compared with another copy, unresolved V genes explain less than half, and the rest is unexplained. V, J and clone size are taken as reported in that table, and D and trimming were inferred from the DNA itself. The sample contains some 64,000 clones, roughly 84% of them found a single time. 6.5% to 8% of the sample is in the top ten clones.

Paper-wide results and their limitations: Because no day 14 peak-response samples were available, repertoires were characterized only after the peak T cell response. Participants were mostly white British, with more females than males. The authors suggested clonal diversity may have been underestimated. A significant rise in spike-specific TCR breadth and depth was observed after two AZD1222 doses relative to day 0 and relative to MenACWY recipients. Conclusions about previously exposed vaccinees were limited because only a handful of AZD1222 recipients were SARS-CoV-2 seropositive at baseline. In the small 56-69-year group, the increase in depth fell short of significance, most likely because of low power. Nearly half of unique spike-specific TCRs reportedly recognized epitopes outside regions mutated in the B.1.351 and B.1.1.7 variants. CD4 TCRs associated with the vaccine covered the entire spike protein, and the dominant responses were in regions 160-218 and 743-854.

The specimen was peripheral blood, collected on day 0 of AZD1222 vaccination. The TCR comes from an adult in good health. The chain is encoded by TRBV4-3 joined to TRBJ2-7; TRBD1 aligns with 11 central bases. The CDR3 protein: CASSHTGTGGYEQYF. The nucleotides are TGCGCCAGCAGCCACACCGGGACAGGGGGGTACGAGCAGTACTTC.